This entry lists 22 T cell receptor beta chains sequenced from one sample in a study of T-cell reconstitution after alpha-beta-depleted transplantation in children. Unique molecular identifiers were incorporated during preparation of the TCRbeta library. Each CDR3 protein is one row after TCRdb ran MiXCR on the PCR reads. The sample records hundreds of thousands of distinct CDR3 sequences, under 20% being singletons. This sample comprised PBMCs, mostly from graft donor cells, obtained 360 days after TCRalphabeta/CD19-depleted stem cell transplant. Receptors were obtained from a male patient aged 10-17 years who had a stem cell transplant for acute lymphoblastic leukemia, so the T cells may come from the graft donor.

CDR3 DNA: TGTGCCAGCTCAGAGGGGGCAGTCCGGGGCACTGAAGCTTTCTTT. Its protein product is CASSEGAVRGTEAFF. This chain joins TRBV18 and TRBJ1-1; 7 nucleotides line up with TRBD1. The CDR3 extends over 15 amino acids. V lost 5 bases to trimming and J lost 4 bases; unmatched junction nucleotides: 10. CDR1 and CDR2 (germline): KGHSH, LQKENI. Filled out from reference TRBV18 and TRBJ1-1, the complete variable domain reads NAGVMQNPRHLVRRRGQEARLRCSPMKGHSHVYWYRQLPEEGLKFMVYLQKENIIDESGMPKERFSAEFPKEGPSILRIQQVVRGDSAAYFCASSEGAVRGTEAFFGQGTRLTVV.

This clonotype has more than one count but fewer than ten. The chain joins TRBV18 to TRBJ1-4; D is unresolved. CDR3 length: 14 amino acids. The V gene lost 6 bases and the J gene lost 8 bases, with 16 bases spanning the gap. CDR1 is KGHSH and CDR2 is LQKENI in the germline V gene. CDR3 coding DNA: TGTGCCAGCTCCCCCTGGTCTGGCCTCGAAAAACTGTTTTTT. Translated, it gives CASSPWSGLEKLFF. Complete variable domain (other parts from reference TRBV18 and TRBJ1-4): NAGVMQNPRHLVRRRGQEARLRCSPMKGHSHVYWYRQLPEEGLKFMVYLQKENIIDESGMPKERFSAEFPKEGPSILRIQQVVRGDSAAYFCASSPWSGLEKLFFGSGTQLSVL.

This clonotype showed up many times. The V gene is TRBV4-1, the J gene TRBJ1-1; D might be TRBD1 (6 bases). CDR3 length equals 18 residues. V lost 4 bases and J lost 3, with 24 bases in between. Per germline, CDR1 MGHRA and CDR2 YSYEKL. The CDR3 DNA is TGCGCCAGCAGCCCCAGACCCGGACAGCTAGCGGGGTACACTGAAGCTTTCTTT. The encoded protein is CASSPRPGQLAGYTEAFF.

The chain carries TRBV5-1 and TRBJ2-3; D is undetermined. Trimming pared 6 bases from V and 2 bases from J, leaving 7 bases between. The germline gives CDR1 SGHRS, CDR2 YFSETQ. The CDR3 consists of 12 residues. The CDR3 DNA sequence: TGCGCCAGCAACCACTCCACAGATACGCAGTATTTT. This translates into CASNHSTDTQYF.

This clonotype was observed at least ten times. The CDR3 DNA is TGTGCCAGCAGCCCAGGGACTAGCGGGAGAGTTGTTACGCAGTATTTT. It translates to CASSPGTSGRVVTQYF. The chain uses TRBV7-2 and TRBJ2-3, with 14 positions matching TRBD2. The CDR3 is 16 residues long. V was pared by 5 bases and J by 8 bases, with 9 bases of the junction left unmatched. Germline lookup yields CDR1 SGHTA and CDR2 FQGNSA.

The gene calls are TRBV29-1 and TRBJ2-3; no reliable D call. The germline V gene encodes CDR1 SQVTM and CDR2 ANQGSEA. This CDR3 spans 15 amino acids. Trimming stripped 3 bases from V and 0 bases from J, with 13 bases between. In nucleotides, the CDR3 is TGCAGCGTTGATAAGTCACCCCCTAGCACAGATACGCAGTATTTT. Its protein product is CSVDKSPPSTDTQYF.

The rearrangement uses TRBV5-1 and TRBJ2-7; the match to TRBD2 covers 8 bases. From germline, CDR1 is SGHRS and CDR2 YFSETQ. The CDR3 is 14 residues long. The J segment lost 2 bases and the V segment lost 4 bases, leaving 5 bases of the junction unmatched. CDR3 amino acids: CASSRGGYAYEQYF. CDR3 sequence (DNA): TGCGCCAGCAGCCGGGGGGGATATGCCTACGAGCAGTACTTC.

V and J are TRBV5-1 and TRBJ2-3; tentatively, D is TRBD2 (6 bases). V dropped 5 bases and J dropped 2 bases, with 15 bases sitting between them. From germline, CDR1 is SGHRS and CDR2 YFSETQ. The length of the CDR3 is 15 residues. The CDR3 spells CASRSNGGPTDTQYF. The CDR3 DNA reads TGCGCCAGCAGGTCCAACGGGGGTCCCACAGATACGCAGTATTTT.

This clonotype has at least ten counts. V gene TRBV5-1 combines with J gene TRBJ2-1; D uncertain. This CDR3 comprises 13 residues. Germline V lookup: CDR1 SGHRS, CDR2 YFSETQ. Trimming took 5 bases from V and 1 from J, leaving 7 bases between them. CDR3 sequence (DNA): TGCGCCAGCAGGTCAGAATCCTACAATGAGCAGTTCTTC. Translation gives CASRSESYNEQFF. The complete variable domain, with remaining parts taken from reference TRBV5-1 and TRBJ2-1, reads KAGVTQTPRYLIKTRGQQVTLSCSPISGHRSVSWYQQTPGQGLQFLFEYFSETQRNKGNFPGRFSGRQFSNSRSEMNVSTLELGDSALYLCASRSESYNEQFFGPGTRLTVL.

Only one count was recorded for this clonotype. Here the CDR3 DNA reads TGCAGTGCTAGGTCAACTCGAAGGGCAGATACGCAGTATTTT. This gives the protein CSARSTRRADTQYF. The chain uses TRBV20-1 and TRBJ2-3; D remains ambiguous. Trimming left V 3 bases short and J 4 bases short, with 14 bases between. Germline-derived CDR1 and CDR2 are DFQATT and SNEGSKA (reference sequence). This CDR3 contains 14 residues.

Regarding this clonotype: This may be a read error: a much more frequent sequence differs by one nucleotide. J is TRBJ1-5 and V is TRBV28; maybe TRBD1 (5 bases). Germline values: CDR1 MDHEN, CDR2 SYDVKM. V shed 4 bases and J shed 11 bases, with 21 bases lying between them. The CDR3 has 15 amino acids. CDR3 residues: CASSSNLGVTQTQHF. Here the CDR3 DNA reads TGTGCCAGCAGTTCGAATCTAGGGGTGACACAGACCCAGCATTTT.

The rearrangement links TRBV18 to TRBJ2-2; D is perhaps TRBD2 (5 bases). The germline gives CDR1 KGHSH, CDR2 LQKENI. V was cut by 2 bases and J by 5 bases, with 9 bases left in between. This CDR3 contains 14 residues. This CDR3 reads CASSPVQRTGELFF. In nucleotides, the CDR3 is TGTGCCAGCTCACCAGTACAGCGGACCGGGGAGCTGTTTTTT.

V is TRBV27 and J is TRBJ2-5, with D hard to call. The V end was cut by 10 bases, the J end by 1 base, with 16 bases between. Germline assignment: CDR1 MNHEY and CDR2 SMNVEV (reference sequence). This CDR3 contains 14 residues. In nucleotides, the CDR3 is TGTGCCACCCGCGCTAGGCCACCCCAAGAGACCCAGTACTTC. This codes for CATRARPPQETQYF.

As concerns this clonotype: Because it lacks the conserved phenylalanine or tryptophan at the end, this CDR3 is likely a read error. CDR3 coding DNA: TGCGCCAGCAGCTTGTACAGCGGGACGCAAGAGACCCAGTACTTG. Amino acid sequence: CASSLYSGTQETQYL. The gene calls are TRBV5-1 and TRBJ2-5; TRBD2 matches 7 bases. Per germline, CDR1 SGHRS and CDR2 YFSETQ. V was clipped by 1 base and J by 2 bases; unmatched bases: 5. The CDR3 totals 15 residues.

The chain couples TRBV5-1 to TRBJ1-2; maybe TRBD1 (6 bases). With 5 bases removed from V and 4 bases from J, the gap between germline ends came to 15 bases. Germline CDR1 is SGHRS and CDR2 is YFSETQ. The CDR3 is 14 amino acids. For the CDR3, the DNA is TGCGCCAGCAGACGTACAGGGAGCGGCTATGGCTACACCTTC. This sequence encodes CASRRTGSGYGYTF.

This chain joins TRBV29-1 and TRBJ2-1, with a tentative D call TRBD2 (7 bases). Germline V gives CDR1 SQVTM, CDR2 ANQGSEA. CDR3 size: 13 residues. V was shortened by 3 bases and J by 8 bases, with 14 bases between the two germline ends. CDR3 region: CSVESKGGDEQFF. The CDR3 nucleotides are TGCAGCGTTGAGTCCAAAGGGGGGGATGAGCAGTTCTTC.

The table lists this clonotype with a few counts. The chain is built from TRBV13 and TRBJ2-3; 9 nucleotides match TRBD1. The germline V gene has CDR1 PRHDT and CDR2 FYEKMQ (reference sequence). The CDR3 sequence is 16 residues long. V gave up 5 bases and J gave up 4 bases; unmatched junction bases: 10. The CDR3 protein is CASSLPPGQGSDTQYF. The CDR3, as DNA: TGTGCCAGCAGCCTCCCACCGGGACAGGGATCAGATACGCAGTATTTT.

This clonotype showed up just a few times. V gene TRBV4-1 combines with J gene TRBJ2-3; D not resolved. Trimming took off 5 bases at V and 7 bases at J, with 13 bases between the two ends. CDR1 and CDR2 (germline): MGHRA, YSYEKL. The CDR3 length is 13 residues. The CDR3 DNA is TGCGCCAGCAGCTCAAGTAGTATCTATACGCAGTATTTT. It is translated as CASSSSSIYTQYF.

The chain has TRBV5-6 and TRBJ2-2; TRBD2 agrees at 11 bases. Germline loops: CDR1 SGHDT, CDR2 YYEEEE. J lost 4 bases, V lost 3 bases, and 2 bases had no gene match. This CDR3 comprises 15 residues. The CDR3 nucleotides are TGTGCCAGCAGCTATAGCGGGAGGGCCACCGGGGAGCTGTTTTTT. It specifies CASSYSGRATGELFF.

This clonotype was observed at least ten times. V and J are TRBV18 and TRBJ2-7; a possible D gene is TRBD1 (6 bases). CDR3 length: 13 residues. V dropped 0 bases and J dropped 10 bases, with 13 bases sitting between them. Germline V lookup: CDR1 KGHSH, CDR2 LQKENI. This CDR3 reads CASSPPDRPVQYF. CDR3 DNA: TGTGCCAGCTCACCACCAGACAGGCCGGTTCAGTACTTC.

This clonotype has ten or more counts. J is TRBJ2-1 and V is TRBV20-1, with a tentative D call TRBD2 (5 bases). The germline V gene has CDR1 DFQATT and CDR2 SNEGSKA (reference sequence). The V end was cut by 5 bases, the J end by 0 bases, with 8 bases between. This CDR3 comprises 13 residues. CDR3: CSADYLSYNEQFF. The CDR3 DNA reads TGCAGTGCTGACTACCTCTCCTACAATGAGCAGTTCTTC.

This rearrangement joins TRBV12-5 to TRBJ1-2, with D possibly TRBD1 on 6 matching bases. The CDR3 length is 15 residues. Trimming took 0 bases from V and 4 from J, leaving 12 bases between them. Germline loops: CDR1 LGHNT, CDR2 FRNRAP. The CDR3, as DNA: TGTGCTAGTGGTTTGGTATTTCAGGGGCTCTATGGCTACACCTTC. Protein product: CASGLVFQGLYGYTF.